This is a list of T cell receptor beta chains from one sample in a study of T cell responses to AZD1222 COVID-19 vaccine. Profiled with immunoSEQ multiplex PCR; TCRdb holds only in-frame clones, not every one. Of around 95,000 clones in the sample, 80% to 90% are singletons; the top ten hold approximately 15%. This specimen was peripheral blood, taken on day 0 of AZD1222 vaccination. These receptor sequences come from an adult in good health. Both conserved end residues are part of each CDR3.

cdr3_length	v_call	j_call	cdr3_aa
19	TRBV6-4	TRBJ1-1	CASSLTGGQTGRKDTEAFF
12	TRBV7-9	TRBJ2-4	CASSMGQNIQYF
14	TRBV5-4	TRBJ1-3	CASSFSISGNTIYF
13	TRBV19	TRBJ2-5	CASSPYGGETQYF
13	TRBV6-5	TRBJ1-2	CASTGQGDYGYTF
16	TRBV5-5	TRBJ2-3	CASSLGSSHKVDTQYF
16	TRBV7-8	TRBJ1-3	CASSNRQKSSGNTIYF
14	TRBV10-3	TRBJ2-3	CAIRSRGGTDTQYF
14	TRBV19	TRBJ1-3	CASTLPGHRNTIYF
16	TRBV13	TRBJ2-1	CASSLALAGGKNEQFF
14	TRBV2	TRBJ2-5	CASSGSTPEETQYF
14	TRBV6-1	TRBJ1-2	CASSEFRLNYGYTF
14	TRBV3-1/TRBV3-2	TRBJ1-6	CASSPGTVNSPLHF
14	TRBV5-4	TRBJ1-1	CASSPGQRDTEAFF
16	TRBV6-6	TRBJ1-3	CASLLDGEVSGNTIYF
13	TRBV29-1	TRBJ1-5	CSGSTGLNQPQHF
13	TRBV3-1/TRBV3-2	TRBJ1-1	CASSSRARGGAFF
16	TRBV3-1/TRBV3-2	TRBJ2-7	CASSQGFRVGVGEQYF
16	TRBV7-2	TRBJ2-2	CASSLVSAGATGELFF
16	TRBV11-3	TRBJ2-1	CASSPPLAGKYNEQFF
14	TRBV5-4	TRBJ1-2	CASSPGGGTYGYTF
14	TRBV19	TRBJ1-2	CASSTTGEHYGYTF
15	TRBV5-4	TRBJ2-7	CASSLPAGSSYEQYF
17	TRBV27	TRBJ2-6	CASSSAGALTGANVLTF
12	TRBV6-1	TRBJ1-2	CASSEPMRGYTF
15	TRBV5-1	TRBJ2-3	CASSLTNAGQELQYF
15	TRBV3-1/TRBV3-2	TRBJ2-3	CASSRLAGGTDTQYF
15	TRBV5-4	TRBJ2-7	CASSLASRGSYEQYF
15	TRBV10-3	TRBJ2-7	CAISDPLRGSYEQYF
13	TRBV28	TRBJ1-2	CASNPPGNYGYTF
16	TRBV19	TRBJ2-1	CASSTDPRGTYNEQFF
15	TRBV5-1	TRBJ2-3	CASSLVPGSTDTQYF
12	TRBV10-3	TRBJ2-7	CATGTALYEQYF
13	TRBV12-3/TRBV12-4	TRBJ1-2	CASRAGGGYGYTF
13	TRBV15	TRBJ1-5	CATSRDLNQPQHF
13	TRBV6-5	TRBJ2-1	CASTSTVYNEQFF
18	TRBV5-1	TRBJ2-3	CASSLRLAGVRGTDTQYF
16	TRBV5-4	TRBJ2-1	CASSDPRDSSYNEQFF
13	TRBV2	TRBJ1-2	CASSPPVVYGYTF
15	TRBV3-1/TRBV3-2	TRBJ1-2	CASSLRGRSHYGYTF
13	TRBV19	TRBJ2-7	CASSLDRGYEQYF
15	TRBV2	TRBJ1-2	CASSAKGQGGYGYTF
15	TRBV3-1/TRBV3-2	TRBJ2-3	CASSQDHRGGDTQYF
15	TRBV9	TRBJ2-2	CASKPAGGVLGELFF
14	TRBV27	TRBJ1-2	CASSLKTGHYGYTF